This TCR beta chain is drawn from a study of identifying expanded T cells in peripheral blood. The study, taken as a whole, reports: Over approximately two and four weeks, about 15 and 19 clones changed, versus approximately 1.2 between replicates. Clone count variance between roughly 2-week samples rose with total template count.

Details on this clone: Its antigen is still unknown.

This table comes from immunoSEQ multiplex PCR, and its TCRdb copy is limited to in-frame clones, with some not included. The data show about 58,000 clones, with over 85% seen just once and roughly 3.6% held by the top ten. Trimming took 3 bases from V and 8 from J; bases not matched to a gene: 5. The CDR3 extends over 13 amino acids. CDR1 and CDR2 from the germline V gene are KGHSH and LQKENI. No infections or other immune events were documented during collection. The V and J genes are TRBV18 and TRBJ1-2; 8 bases map to TRBD1. Sample: blood. The clonotype originates from a person aged 18 to 69 in good health. This CDR3 reads CASSPSGGEGYTF. The CDR3 DNA sequence: TGTGCCAGCTCACCTTCAGGGGGCGAGGGCTACACCTTC. The full variable domain, in which reference TRBV18 and TRBJ1-2 provide the parts outside the CDR3, is NAGVMQNPRHLVRRRGQEARLRCSPMKGHSHVYWYRQLPEEGLKFMVYLQKENIIDESGMPKERFSAEFPKEGPSILRIQQVVRGDSAAYFCASSPSGGEGYTFGSGTRLTVV.